These 12 T cell receptor beta chains came from one sample sequenced in a study of CD8+ T cells in alopecia areata. cDNA prepared by RNA extraction and subsequent reverse transcription served as the template for sequencing. The data were produced by immunoSEQ multiplex PCR, yet TCRdb's version contains in-frame clones alone and is incomplete. In the table there are about 110,000 clones, 45% to 60% of which are singletons. Sequencing was carried out using NKG2D-low CD8+ T cells sorted from blood. Every receptor here comes from a human donor with alopecia areata.

This clone was observed a handful of times. The chain joins TRBV19 to TRBJ2-2; possible D gene TRBD2, 6 bases. This CDR3 spans 12 amino acids. Germline CDR1 is LNHDA and CDR2 is SQIVND (reference sequence). Trimming removed 6 bases from V and 8 bases from J, with 10 bases in between. CDR3 bases: TGTGCCAGTAGCCTGGGACTTGGGGAGCTGTTTTTT. Protein sequence: CASSLGLGELFF.

This clone occurred a few times. The chain links TRBV5-6 to TRBJ2-2; 7 bases are shared with TRBD2. This CDR3 spans 13 amino acids. The germline V gene encodes CDR1 SGHDT and CDR2 YYEEEE. V lost 2 bases and J lost 6; bases outside the gene matches: 1. CDR3 protein: CASSLGLAGELFF. The CDR3 DNA follows: TGTGCCAGCAGCTTAGGACTAGCCGGGGAGCTGTTTTTT.

The gene calls are TRBV5-1 and TRBJ2-3; D possibly corresponds to TRBD2 (6 bases). There are 17 residues in the CDR3. Germline CDR1 is SGHRS and CDR2 is YFSETQ. V was pared by 0 bases and J by 0 bases, with 14 bases between. DNA for the CDR3: TGCGCCAGCAGCTTGGCAGTTAGCGGAATTAGCACAGATACGCAGTATTTT. It encodes CASSLAVSGISTDTQYF.

The DNA for the CDR3 is TGCGCCAGCAGCTTGATTAGCGACTCCTACAATGAGCAGTTCTTC. Amino acid sequence: CASSLISDSYNEQFF. This chain connects TRBV5-1 to TRBJ2-1; a weak D match, TRBD2 (5 bases). CDR3 length: 15 amino acids. Germline V CDR1 and CDR2: SGHRS, YFSETQ. Trimming took 1 base from V and 0 from J, leaving 8 bases between them.

The chain uses TRBV28 and TRBJ2-1; D remains unclear. Trimming removed 3 bases from V and 2 bases from J, with 11 bases in between. Germline V lookup: CDR1 MDHEN, CDR2 SYDVKM. The length of the CDR3 is 15 residues. The CDR3 sequence: CASSFPGPAYNEQFF. The CDR3 DNA sequence: TGTGCCAGCAGTTTCCCAGGACCGGCCTACAATGAGCAGTTCTTC.

The V and J genes are TRBV2 and TRBJ2-1; no clear D. The V gene lost 4 bases and the J gene lost 5 bases, with 6 bases spanning the gap. Germline V gene lookup returns CDR1 SNHLY and CDR2 FYNNEI. This CDR3 has 12 residues. The CDR3 DNA is TGTGCCAGCAGTGGTAGCAACAATGAGCAGTTCTTC. The encoded protein is CASSGSNNEQFF. The variable domain in full, with the rest retrieved from reference TRBV2 and TRBJ2-1, is EPEVTQTPSHQVTQMGQEVILRCVPISNHLYFYWYRQILGQKVEFLVSFYNNEISEKSEIFDDQFSVERPDGSNFTLKIRSTKLEDSAMYFCASSGSNNEQFFGPGTRLTVL.

This clone showed up just a few times. The sample contains more than one DNA sequence encoding this CDR3. The rearrangement joins TRBV9 to TRBJ2-1; D remains ambiguous. The CDR3 loop spans 11 amino acids. The V gene's germline CDR1 is SGDLS and CDR2 YYNGEE. V was pared by 2 bases and J by 10 bases, with 7 bases between. The CDR3 sequence: CASSVGVEQFF. The DNA of the CDR3 is TGTGCCAGCAGCGTGGGTGTGGAGCAGTTCTTC.

The V call is TRBV7-3, the J call TRBJ2-1, with D maybe TRBD2 (6 bases). The CDR3 is 16 amino acids. Trimming removed 0 bases from V and 1 base from J, with 10 bases in between. Germline V gene sequence: CDR1 SGHTA, CDR2 FQGTGA. The CDR3 protein is CASSLTTGVSYNEQFF. The CDR3 DNA reads TGTGCCAGCAGCTTAACGACGGGAGTATCCTACAATGAGCAGTTCTTC.

A few counts support this clone. CDR3 sequence reads: CASSLGGSNQPQHF. The CDR3 nucleotides are TGTGCCAGCAGCTTAGGCGGGAGCAATCAGCCCCAGCATTTT. The rearrangement uses TRBV5-4 and TRBJ1-5; unclear D gene. V lost 2 bases and J 1 base, leaving 7 bases between the germline ends. The CDR3 is made up of 14 amino acids. Germline V gives CDR1 SGHNT, CDR2 YYREEE (reference sequence).

This clone was detected only a few times. The J gene is TRBJ2-1, the V gene TRBV7-9, with 14 positions matching TRBD2. Germline CDR1 is SEHNR and CDR2 is FQNEAQ (reference sequence). The length of the CDR3 is 14 residues. V gave up 3 bases and J gave up 10 bases; unmatched junction bases: 2. In DNA form, the CDR3 reads TGTGCCAGCAGCTTGGGACTAGCGGGAGAGGAGCAGTTCTTC. This encodes CASSLGLAGEEQFF.

This chain connects TRBV28 to TRBJ2-3; 11 bases fit TRBD2. After removal of 7 bases from V and 3 bases from J, the junction contained 12 bases not matched to a gene. CDR1 and CDR2 (germline): MDHEN, SYDVKM. The CDR3 extends over 17 amino acids. CDR3 in amino acids: CASTGITSGSSTDTQYF. The CDR3 DNA follows: TGTGCCAGCACCGGAATAACTAGCGGGAGCTCTACAGATACGCAGTATTTT.

This clone was recorded a few times. This CDR3 reads CASSYGLGTEAFF. The CDR3, as DNA: TGTGCCAGCAGTTACGGTTTAGGGACTGAAGCTTTCTTT. The chain joins TRBV6-5 to TRBJ1-1, with unresolved D. Per the germline V gene, CDR1 is MNHEY and CDR2 is SVGAGI. V lost 2 bases to trimming and J lost 5 bases, with 9 bases between them. The CDR3 runs to 13 residues.